Shown below are 27 T cell receptor beta chains from a single sample sequenced in a study of metastatic and nonmetastatic thyroid tumors. Patients were all untreated before their thyroid surgery. TCRdb called clones again from the PCR reads with MiXCR. The table records roughly 70,000 clones, around 20% of them present only once. The source material was blood. The source of these receptors is a female donor with papillary thyroid cancer or a benign thyroid nodule (not recorded which). Some clones in this sample may be carry-over from other donors' samples.

This clone was seen at least ten times. This chain joins TRBV9 and TRBJ2-7; either TRBD1 or TRBD2 may supply D (5 bases each). Trimming removed 3 bases at V and 4 bases at J, with 11 bases between. Germline lookup yields CDR1 SGDLS and CDR2 YYNGEE. The CDR3 length is 13 residues. CDR3 region: CASSDGTTYEQYF. The CDR3 coding sequence is TGTGCCAGCAGCGACGGGACCACTTACGAGCAGTACTTC.

This clone turned up a few times. The V call is TRBV7-8, the J call TRBJ2-5; 11 nucleotides align to TRBD2. Germline values: CDR1 SGHVS, CDR2 FQNEAQ. With 1 base clipped from V and 5 bases from J, the junction kept 3 bases outside the gene matches. This CDR3 contains 15 residues. The CDR3 nucleotides are TGTGCCAGCAGCTTAGGGTCTAGCGGGGGGGAGACCCAGTACTTC. Translation: CASSLGSSGGETQYF. Full variable domain (rest looked up from reference TRBV7-8 and TRBJ2-5): GAGVSQSPRYKVAKRGQDVALRCDPISGHVSLFWYQQALGQGPEFLTYFQNEAQLDKSGLPSDRFFAERPEGSVSTLKIQRTQQEDSAVYLCASSLGSSGGETQYFGPGTRLLVL.

The chain joins TRBV20-1 to TRBJ2-7; no definite D call. V was cut by 4 bases and J by 4 bases, with 8 bases left in between. Germline V gene sequence: CDR1 DFQATT, CDR2 SNEGSKA (reference sequence). The CDR3 covers 11 residues. For the CDR3, the DNA is TGCAGTGCTAAAAGAGTTTACGAGCAGTACTTC. Its protein product is CSAKRVYEQYF.

This clone came up many times. The V gene is TRBV3-1, the J gene TRBJ2-2; possible D gene TRBD1, 6 bases. CDR1 and CDR2 from the germline V gene are LGHDT and YNNKEL (reference sequence). The CDR3 spans 16 residues. V was pared by 5 bases and J by 7 bases, with 20 bases between. CDR3 sequence: CASSNSERQGLGELFF. The CDR3 bases are TGTGCCAGCAGCAACAGCGAGCGTCAGGGGCTCGGGGAGCTGTTTTTT.

This clone has only a few counts. Just one base apart from a much larger clone, this may be a read error. It is likely a read error, because the conserved phenylalanine at the end of the CDR3 is missing. V is TRBV20-1 and J is TRBJ2-1, with 8 bases matching TRBD1. Germline V lookup: CDR1 DFQATT, CDR2 SNEGSKA (reference sequence). This CDR3 is built from 15 residues. Trimming removed 0 bases from V and 4 bases from J; junction bases left unmatched: 5. The CDR3 DNA reads as TGCAGTGCTAGAGATAGGAGGACAGGGTACAATGAGCAGTTCCTC. Translation: CSARDRRTGYNEQFL.

This clone was counted a few times. The chain is built from TRBV28 and TRBJ2-3, with D uncertain. The CDR3 contains 15 residues. Trimming removed 4 bases at V and 2 bases at J, with 13 bases between. Germline assignment: CDR1 MDHEN and CDR2 SYDVKM. CDR3 nucleotide sequence: TGTGCCAGCAGTTCCCCCCCCGGTCACACAGATACGCAGTATTTT. Its protein product is CASSSPPGHTDTQYF.

This clone was counted a single time. This chain connects TRBV7-2 to TRBJ2-2, with 12 bases aligning to TRBD2. This CDR3 is 15 amino acids long. CDR1 is SGHTA and CDR2 is FQGNSA in the germline V gene. Losses at the gene ends were 4 bases for V and 5 bases for J; bases not matched to a gene: 2. DNA of the CDR3: TGTGCCAGCAGCTGGGGACTAGCGGGTACCGGGGAGCTGTTTTTT. It is translated as CASSWGLAGTGELFF.

This clone showed up many times. The chain joins TRBV5-1 to TRBJ1-2, with D possibly matching TRBD1 (5 bases). Per germline, CDR1 SGHRS and CDR2 YFSETQ. Trimming stripped 5 bases from V and 4 bases from J, with 18 bases between. There are 15 residues in the CDR3. CDR3 amino acids: CASSRVGDRPYGYTF. In DNA form, the CDR3 reads TGCGCCAGCAGTCGCGTGGGGGACCGACCCTATGGCTACACCTTC. The whole variable domain, remainder taken from reference TRBV5-1 and TRBJ1-2, is KAGVTQTPRYLIKTRGQQVTLSCSPISGHRSVSWYQQTPGQGLQFLFEYFSETQRNKGNFPGRFSGRQFSNSRSEMNVSTLELGDSALYLCASSRVGDRPYGYTFGSGTRLTVV.

This clone has at least ten counts. The chain carries TRBV4-1 and TRBJ1-4, with a possible D match to TRBD1 (5 bases). The germline CDR1 and CDR2 sequences are MGHRA and YSYEKL. The CDR3 contains 16 residues. V gave up 4 bases and J gave up 8 bases, with 20 bases separating them. The CDR3 spells CASSLKPGRVGEKLFF. Here the CDR3 DNA reads TGCGCCAGCAGCCTCAAACCGGGCAGGGTTGGCGAAAAACTGTTTTTT.

This clone was seen a handful of times. The chain has TRBV2 and TRBJ2-7; tentatively, D is TRBD1 (8 bases). The length of the CDR3 is 14 residues. Germline-derived CDR1 and CDR2 are SNHLY and FYNNEI. Trimming took 6 bases from V and 0 from J, leaving 12 bases between them. The CDR3 loop is CASRTGGASYEQYF. CDR3 DNA sequence: TGTGCCAGCAGAACAGGGGGGGCCTCCTACGAGCAGTACTTC. Together with reference TRBV2 and TRBJ2-7, the CDR3 gives the full variable domain: EPEVTQTPSHQVTQMGQEVILRCVPISNHLYFYWYRQILGQKVEFLVSFYNNEISEKSEIFDDQFSVERPDGSNFTLKIRSTKLEDSAMYFCASRTGGASYEQYFGPGTRLTVT.

In this sample, this clone turned up many times. The V call is TRBV3-1, the J call TRBJ2-2, with 7 bases matching TRBD1. J was trimmed by 3 bases and V by 4 bases; bases with no gene match: 5. From germline, CDR1 is LGHDT and CDR2 YNNKEL (reference sequence). This CDR3 is built from 15 residues. In nucleotides, the CDR3 is TGTGCCAGCAGCCTACAGGGGACCGACACCGGGGAGCTGTTTTTT. Translating gives CASSLQGTDTGELFF.

This clone has ten or more counts. V usage is TRBV9 and J usage is TRBJ2-3; D assignment may be TRBD1 or TRBD2 (6 bases each). Germline lookup yields CDR1 SGDLS and CDR2 YYNGEE. V gave up 4 bases and J gave up 8 bases, with 26 bases separating them. The CDR3 has 17 residues. The CDR3 DNA follows: TGTGCCAGCAGCCCCCGTGGTGGAGCTGGCGGAGGGGGTACGCAGTATTTT. Amino acids: CASSPRGGAGGGGTQYF.

The table lists this clone with many counts. The rearrangement joins TRBV25-1 to TRBJ1-4; tentatively, D is TRBD1 (6 bases). The CDR3 runs to 14 residues. Germline V gene lookup returns CDR1 MGHDK and CDR2 SYGVNS. V lost 3 bases, J lost 5 bases, and 10 bases lay in between. CDR3 in DNA: TGTGCCAGCAGTGACGGGGGGCGGAATGAAAAACTGTTTTTT. As protein: CASSDGGRNEKLFF.

This clone turned up a few times. The chain links TRBV24-1 to TRBJ2-1; a possible D gene is TRBD1 (6 bases). The CDR3 contains 15 residues. Trimming stripped 4 bases from V and 3 bases from J, with 12 bases between. Germline V gene sequence: CDR1 KGHDR, CDR2 SFDVKD. CDR3 DNA: TGTGCCACCAGTGAGACTAAGGACAGCTACAATGAGCAGTTCTTC. This encodes CATSETKDSYNEQFF.

This clone was seen many times. CDR3 amino acids: CASSGLAGGPETQYF. In DNA, the CDR3 is TGCGCCAGCAGCGGACTAGCGGGAGGGCCAGAGACCCAGTACTTC. V is TRBV5-1 and J is TRBJ2-5, with 15 bases matching TRBD2. V was pared by 4 bases and J by 4 bases, with 2 bases of the junction left unmatched. Germline V gene lookup returns CDR1 SGHRS and CDR2 YFSETQ. This CDR3 spans 15 amino acids.

This clone was detected only a few times. Written as DNA, the CDR3 is TGTGCCAGTAGTATTAAGGGCAGGGGGCATGGTGAGCAGTTCTTC. Translation: CASSIKGRGHGEQFF. J is TRBJ2-1 and V is TRBV19, with TRBD1 matching 8 bases. V shed 3 bases and J 9 bases; nucleotides not matched to a gene: 10. The CDR3 is made up of 15 amino acids. The germline CDR1 and CDR2 sequences are LNHDA and SQIVND (reference sequence).

This clone occurred many times. The V call is TRBV11-1, the J call TRBJ1-1; 10 bases agree with TRBD1. Losses at the gene ends were 5 bases for V and 10 bases for J; bases not matched to a gene: 16. CDR3 length: 16 residues. Germline loops: CDR1 SGHAT, CDR2 FQDESV (reference sequence). This CDR3 is CASSPPTGTGEVGAFF. DNA for the CDR3: TGTGCCAGCAGCCCACCCACCGGGACAGGGGAGGTGGGAGCTTTCTTT.

With regard to this clone: Being one base from a much bigger clone, this may be a read error. This sample also contains other DNA sequences that code for the same CDR3. CDR3 in amino acids: CAISESSGTNTGELFF. DNA for the CDR3: TGTGCCATCAGCGAGTCAAGCGGGACGAACACCGGGGAGCTGTTTTTT. V and J are TRBV10-3 and TRBJ2-2; 7 bases are shared with TRBD2. The CDR3 runs 16 residues. The germline V gene encodes CDR1 ENHRY and CDR2 SYGVKD.

The chain uses TRBV20-1 and TRBJ2-2; 8 nucleotides align to TRBD1. The CDR3 sequence is 13 residues long. The ends lost 7 bases at V and 1 base at J; junction bases unmatched: 2. The germline V gene encodes CDR1 DFQATT and CDR2 SNEGSKA (reference sequence). The CDR3 reads CSVDRGNTGELFF. The DNA for the CDR3 is TGCAGTGTAGACAGGGGGAACACCGGGGAGCTGTTTTTT.

The sample holds many counts of this clone. The chain uses TRBV6-1 and TRBJ1-6; the match to TRBD1 covers 10 bases. The CDR3 spans 16 residues. V shed 1 base, J shed 8 bases, and the junction held 5 bases outside the gene matches. CDR1 MNHNS and CDR2 SASEGT come from the germline V gene. The CDR3 loop reads CASSEEETGGHSPLHF. The CDR3 DNA is TGTGCCAGCAGTGAAGAGGAGACAGGGGGCCATTCACCCCTCCACTTT.

This clone was seen many times. The chain joins TRBV5-5 to TRBJ2-2, with D uncertain. The ends were cut back, 5 bases at V and 5 bases at J, with 13 bases in the middle. The CDR3 is 14 residues long. Germline lookup yields CDR1 SGHKS and CDR2 YYEKEE (reference sequence). The CDR3 reads CASSRWLGTGELFF. CDR3 nucleotide sequence: TGTGCCAGCAGTCGTTGGTTGGGTACCGGGGAGCTGTTTTTT.

The CDR3 sequence: CASSPQGAGNSPLHF. CDR3 in DNA: TGTGCCAGCTCACCACAGGGGGCCGGTAATTCACCCCTCCACTTT. The chain carries TRBV18 and TRBJ1-6; 7 nucleotides agree with TRBD1. J lost 6 bases, V lost 1 base, and 3 bases had no gene match. The CDR3 extends over 15 amino acids. Per the germline V gene, CDR1 is KGHSH and CDR2 is LQKENI.

This clone was seen at least ten times. The chain carries TRBV24-1 and TRBJ2-7; TRBD2 aligns across 8 bases. The CDR3 is made up of 15 amino acids. V gave up 3 bases and J gave up 5 bases; unmatched junction bases: 8. The germline CDR1 and CDR2 sequences are KGHDR and SFDVKD. The CDR3 reads CATSDATAGGNEQYF. The DNA of the CDR3 is TGTGCCACCAGTGATGCAACTGCGGGAGGCAACGAGCAGTACTTC.

In its sample, this clone was seen many times. The chain combines TRBV13 with TRBJ1-6; tentatively, D is TRBD1 (5 bases). The germline V gene has CDR1 PRHDT and CDR2 FYEKMQ (reference sequence). V was shortened by 5 bases and J by 9 bases, with 17 bases between the two germline ends. The CDR3 length is 15 residues. CDR3 coding DNA: TGTGCCAGCAGCAATGGACCTGCCGGGGGTTCACCCCTCCACTTT. This gives the protein CASSNGPAGGSPLHF.

This clone was seen ten or more times. V is TRBV19 and J is TRBJ2-2; D might be TRBD1 (6 bases). Trimming pared 3 bases from V and 5 bases from J, leaving 22 bases between. Per germline, CDR1 LNHDA and CDR2 SQIVND (reference sequence). CDR3 size: 18 residues. CDR3 nucleotide sequence: TGTGCCAGTAGTATCGGGTTTTTGCTGGGCCAGGGGACCGGGGAGCTGTTTTTT. This gives the protein CASSIGFLLGQGTGELFF.

Concerning this clone: The sample carries other DNA sequences with the same CDR3. This rearrangement joins TRBV20-1 to TRBJ1-2; TRBD1 might be the D (6 bases). This CDR3 is built from 15 residues. V lost 5 bases and J 0 bases, leaving 16 bases between the germline ends. Germline values: CDR1 DFQATT, CDR2 SNEGSKA (reference sequence). CDR3 nucleotide sequence: TGCAGTGCTCTTCATTTCGGACAGACTAACTATGGCTACACCTTC. Amino acids: CSALHFGQTNYGYTF.

This chain joins TRBV9 and TRBJ1-5, with D unclear. Trimming pared 2 bases from V and 6 bases from J, leaving 9 bases between. From germline, CDR1 is SGDLS and CDR2 YYNGEE. The CDR3 extends over 13 amino acids. The CDR3 region is CASSVSSGQPQHF. As DNA, the CDR3 is TGTGCCAGCAGCGTGTCTAGCGGTCAGCCCCAGCATTTT.